This T cell receptor (beta chain) was obtained from a study of blood T cell repertoires in COVID-19. Study overall: Specimens from acute and convalescent COVID-19 originated in the United States, Italy and Spain. From T cells, B-cell-depleted T cells, or PBMCs came the material, which was cDNA or gDNA.

Original methodology: Estimates of nucleated cell counts were drawn from the amplification of reference gene primers. Clones were read by immunoSEQ multiplex PCR, and TCRdb kept only the in-frame ones, dropping some. V, J and clone size are those of that table, while D and trimming were read from the DNA. In the table there are 50,000 or so clones, 86% of which are singletons. Germline CDR1 reads LNHDA; CDR2 reads SQIVND (reference sequence). The CDR3 is 12 residues long. Trimming cost V 8 bases and J 7 bases, with 12 bases left between them. The sample taken for sequencing was peripheral blood. The clonotype was recovered from a woman of 80 years or more with acute or convalescent COVID-19. The chain carries TRBV19 and TRBJ1-5; maybe TRBD1 (5 bases). CDR3 sequence reads: CASQGAGQPQHF. The CDR3 DNA reads as TGTGCCAGTCAGGGTGCGGGGCAGCCCCAGCATTTT. The whole variable domain, remainder taken from reference TRBV19 and TRBJ1-5, is DGGITQSPKYLFRKEGQNVTLSCEQNLNHDAMYWYRQDPGQGLRLIYYSQIVNDFQKGDIAEGYSVSREKKESFPLTVTSAQKNPTAFYLCASQGAGQPQHFGDGTRLSIL.